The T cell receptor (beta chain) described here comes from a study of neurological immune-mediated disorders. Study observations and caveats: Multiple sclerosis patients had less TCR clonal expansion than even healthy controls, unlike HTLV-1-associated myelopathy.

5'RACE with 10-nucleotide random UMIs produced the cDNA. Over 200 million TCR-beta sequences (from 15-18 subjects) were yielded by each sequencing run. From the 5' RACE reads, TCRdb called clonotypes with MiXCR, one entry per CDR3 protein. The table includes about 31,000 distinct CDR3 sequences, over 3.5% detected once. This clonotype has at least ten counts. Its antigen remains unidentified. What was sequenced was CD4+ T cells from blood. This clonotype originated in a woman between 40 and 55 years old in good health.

CDR3 sequence: CSAFLTDNYGYTF. The CDR3 DNA reads TGCAGTGCTTTTTTGACGGACAACTATGGCTACACCTTC. This sequence joins TRBV20-1 and TRBJ1-2; D gene unclear. The CDR3 runs 13 residues. The germline gives CDR1 DFQATT, CDR2 SNEGSKA (reference sequence). Trimming removed 5 bases at V and 2 bases at J, with 12 bases between.